This T cell receptor (beta chain) derives from a study of CD4 and CD8 cells across lung adenocarcinoma regions. Concerning this clonotype: This may arise from a read error, as a much more abundant clone is one base away.

The patients had localized lung adenocarcinoma, a non-small cell subtype. MiXCR, applied by TCRdb to the PCR reads, yields one record per CDR3 protein. This table holds about 5,000 distinct CDR3 sequences, 45% found once. The CDR3 is made up of 12 amino acids. Germline V lookup: CDR1 MNHEY, CDR2 SMNVEV (reference sequence). The sample consisted of CD4+ T cells from the margin of a lung tumor. V gene TRBV27 combines with J gene TRBJ2-1; D uncertain. The J call may be mistaken, given a closer DNA end match to TRBJ2-7. This TCR came from a female donor with lung adenocarcinoma. The CD4 and CD8 labels of this study may be unreliable. DNA for the CDR3: TGTGCCAGCAGCAAACTTCACAATGAGCAGTACTTC. This translates into CASSKLHNEQYF.